This T cell receptor beta chain was identified during a study of tumor-infiltrating lymphocytes in primary liver carcinoma. TCR beta cDNA was made from 500 ng total RNA with a constant-region primer. For TCR beta, libraries were produced by three nested multiplex PCR rounds using slightly modified ARM-PCR. Forward primers for TRBV1-TRBV30 and a C-beta reverse primer served the first two PCR rounds, at around 9 cycles each. MiXCR, applied by TCRdb to the multiplex PCR reads, yields one record per CDR3 protein. The sample has roughly 57,000 distinct CDR3 sequences; about two thirds are singletons. The source material, 20-30 mg of unsorted bulk tissue, was used to co-extract RNA and DNA. The CDR3 is 14 amino acids. CDR1 is LGHNA and CDR2 is YSLEER in the germline V gene. The V end lost 7 bases, the J end lost 8 bases, and 15 bases lay between the germline ends.

The sequenced sample was liver tumor tissue from sampling region 2. The subset denotes: tumor region T2, inferior pole. The clonotype comes from a man aged 40-49 years with primary liver carcinoma and hepatitis B virus infection. V and J are TRBV4-3 and TRBJ1-6; D is undetermined. The CDR3 nucleotides are TGCGCCAGCAACCTTGACCGATGGGATTCACCCCTCCACTTT. The encoded protein is CASNLDRWDSPLHF.